A single count supports the clone carrying this T cell receptor (beta chain). V shed 5 bases, J shed 3 bases, and the junction held 7 bases outside the gene matches. Germline V gene lookup returns CDR1 LNHNV and CDR2 YYDKDF (reference sequence). The CDR3 runs to 15 residues. The authors ran a second PCR of about 6 to 11 cycles using a sample-barcoded 5' primer and a J-beta primer mix. TCRdb analysed the 5' RACE reads with MiXCR anew, one entry per CDR3 protein. In the table there are about 1.8 million distinct CDR3 sequences, 49% of which are singletons. This record belongs to a study of blood T cells in healthy people across ages.

The clonotype comes from a woman in her thirties or forties in good health. The J gene is TRBJ2-5, the V gene TRBV15; 9 bases align to TRBD1. Material: blood. The CDR3 sequence is CATSGQGPGEETQYF. The CDR3 region has the DNA TGTGCCACCAGCGGACAGGGGCCCGGGGAAGAGACCCAGTACTTC.